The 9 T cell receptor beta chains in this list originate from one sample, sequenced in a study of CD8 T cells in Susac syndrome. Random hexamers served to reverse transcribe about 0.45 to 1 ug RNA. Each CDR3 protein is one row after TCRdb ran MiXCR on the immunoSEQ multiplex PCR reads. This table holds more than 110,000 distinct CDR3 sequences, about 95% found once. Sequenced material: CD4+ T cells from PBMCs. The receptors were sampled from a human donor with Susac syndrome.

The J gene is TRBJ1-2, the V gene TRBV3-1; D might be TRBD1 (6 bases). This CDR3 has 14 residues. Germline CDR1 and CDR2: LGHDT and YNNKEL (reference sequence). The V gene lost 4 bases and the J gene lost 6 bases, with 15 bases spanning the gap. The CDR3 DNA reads TGTGCCAGCAGCCCGCGGGGGCAGGGCCATGGCTACACCTTC. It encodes CASSPRGQGHGYTF. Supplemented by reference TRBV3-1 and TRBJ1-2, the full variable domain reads DTAVSQTPKYLVTQMGNDKSIKCEQNLGHDTMYWYKQDSKKFLKIMFSYNNKELIINETVPNRFSPKSPDKAHLNLHINSLELGDSAVYFCASSPRGQGHGYTFGSGTRLTVV.

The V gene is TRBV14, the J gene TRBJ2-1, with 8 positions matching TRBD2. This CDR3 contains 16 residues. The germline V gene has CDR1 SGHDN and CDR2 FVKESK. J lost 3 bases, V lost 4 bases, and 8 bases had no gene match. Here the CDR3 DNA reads TGTGCCAGCAGCCCATTAGCGGGGAAGCTCTACAATGAGCAGTTCTTC. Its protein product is CASSPLAGKLYNEQFF.

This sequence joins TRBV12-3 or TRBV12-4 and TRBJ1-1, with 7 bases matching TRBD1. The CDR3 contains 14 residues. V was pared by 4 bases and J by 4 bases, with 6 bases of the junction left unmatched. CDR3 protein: CASSSYRGGTEAFF. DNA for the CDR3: TGTGCCAGCAGTTCGTACAGGGGAGGCACTGAAGCTTTCTTT.

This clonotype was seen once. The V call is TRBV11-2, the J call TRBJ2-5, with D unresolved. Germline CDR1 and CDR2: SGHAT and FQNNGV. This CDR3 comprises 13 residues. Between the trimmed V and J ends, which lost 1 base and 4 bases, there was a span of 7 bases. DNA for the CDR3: TGTGCCAGCAGCTTAGGGGCAGTAGAGACCCAGTACTTC. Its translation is CASSLGAVETQYF.

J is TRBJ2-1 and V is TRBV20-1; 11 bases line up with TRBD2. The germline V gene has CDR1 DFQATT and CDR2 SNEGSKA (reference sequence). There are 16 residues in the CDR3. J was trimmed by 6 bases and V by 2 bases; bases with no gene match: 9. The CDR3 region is CSARPPTSGRVNEQFF. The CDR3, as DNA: TGCAGTGCTAGACCCCCTACTAGCGGGAGAGTCAATGAGCAGTTCTTC.

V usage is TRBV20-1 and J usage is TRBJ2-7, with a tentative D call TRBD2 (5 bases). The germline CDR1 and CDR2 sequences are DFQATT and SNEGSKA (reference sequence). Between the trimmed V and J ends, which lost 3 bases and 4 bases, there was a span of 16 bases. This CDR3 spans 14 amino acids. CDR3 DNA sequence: TGCAGTGCTAGTGGTAAGGGAGCAGTATACGAGCAGTACTTC. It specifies CSASGKGAVYEQYF.

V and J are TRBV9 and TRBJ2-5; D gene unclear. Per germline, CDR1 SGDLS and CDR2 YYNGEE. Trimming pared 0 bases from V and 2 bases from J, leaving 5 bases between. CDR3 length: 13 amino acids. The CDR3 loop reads CASSVAHQETQYF. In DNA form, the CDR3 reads TGTGCCAGCAGCGTAGCCCATCAAGAGACCCAGTACTTC.

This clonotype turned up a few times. CDR3 sequence reads: CAWTSGTYEQYF. The CDR3 DNA reads as TGTGCCTGGACTAGCGGGACCTACGAGCAGTACTTC. The V call is TRBV30, the J call TRBJ2-7, with 9 positions matching TRBD2. The V gene's germline CDR1 is GTSNPN and CDR2 SVGIG (reference sequence). CDR3 size: 12 residues. Unmatched junction bases numbered 0, after V lost 4 bases and J lost 2 bases.

This CDR3 is CASSQEGLAISGETQYF. The DNA of the CDR3 is TGCGCCAGCAGCCAAGAAGGTCTAGCCATCTCTGGAGAGACCCAGTACTTC. The V gene is TRBV4-1, the J gene TRBJ2-5; weak D call: TRBD2 (5 bases). The CDR3 runs 17 residues. The germline V and J ends were trimmed by 0 bases and 4 bases, with 18 bases remaining between them. Germline CDR1 MGHRA, CDR2 YSYEKL.